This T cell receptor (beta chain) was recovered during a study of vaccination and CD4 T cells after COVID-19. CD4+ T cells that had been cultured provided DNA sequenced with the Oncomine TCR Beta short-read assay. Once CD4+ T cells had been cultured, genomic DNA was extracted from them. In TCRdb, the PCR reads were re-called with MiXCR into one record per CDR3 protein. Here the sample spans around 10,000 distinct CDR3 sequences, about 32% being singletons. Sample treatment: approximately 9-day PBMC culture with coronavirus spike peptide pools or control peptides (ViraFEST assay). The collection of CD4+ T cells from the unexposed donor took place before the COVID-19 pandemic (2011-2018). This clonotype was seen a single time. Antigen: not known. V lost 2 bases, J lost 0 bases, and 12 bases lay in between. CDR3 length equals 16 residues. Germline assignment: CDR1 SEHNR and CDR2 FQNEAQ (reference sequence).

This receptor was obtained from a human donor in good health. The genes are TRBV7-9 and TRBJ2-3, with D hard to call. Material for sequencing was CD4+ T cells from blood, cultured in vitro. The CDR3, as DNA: TGTGCCAGCAGCTTATTGTCCGGGCGCAGCACAGATACGCAGTATTTT. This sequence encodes CASSLLSGRSTDTQYF.